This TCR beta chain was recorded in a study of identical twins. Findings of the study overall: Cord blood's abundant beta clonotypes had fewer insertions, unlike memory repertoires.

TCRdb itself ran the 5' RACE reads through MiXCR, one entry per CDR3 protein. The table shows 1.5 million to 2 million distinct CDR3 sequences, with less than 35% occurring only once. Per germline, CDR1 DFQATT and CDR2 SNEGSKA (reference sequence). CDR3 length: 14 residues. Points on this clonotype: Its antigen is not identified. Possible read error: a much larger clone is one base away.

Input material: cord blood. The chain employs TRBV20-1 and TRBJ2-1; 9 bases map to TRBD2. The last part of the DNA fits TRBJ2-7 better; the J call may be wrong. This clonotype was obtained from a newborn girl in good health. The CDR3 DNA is TGCAGTGCTAGACGACTAGCGGAATACAATGAGCAGTACTTC. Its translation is CSARRLAEYNEQYF.